A single sample gave rise to the 16 T cell receptor beta chains below, sequenced in a study of T cell clones after liver transplantation. Clones were sequenced by immunoSEQ multiplex PCR, and TCRdb holds only the in-frame ones, with some missing. The profile shows some 40,000 clones, 70% to 90% of them singletons. This material consisted of CD4+ T cells from blood, taken 24 months after liver transplant. Receptors were obtained from a human patient who received a liver transplant. Among the T cells, some may be from the graft donor.

V is TRBV7-3 and J is TRBJ1-1; possibly TRBD1 for D (5 bases). Trimming stripped 3 bases from V and 1 base from J, with 6 bases between. Germline CDR1 is SGHTA and CDR2 is FQGTGA. The CDR3 is made up of 13 amino acids. The CDR3 nucleotides read TGTGCCAGCAGCTTTACAGGGAACACTGAAGCTTTCTTT. Its protein product is CASSFTGNTEAFF.

Notes on this clone: The sample contains more than one DNA sequence encoding this CDR3. The V call is TRBV18, the J call TRBJ1-2; no definite D call. V lost 2 bases, J lost 0 bases, and 4 bases lay in between. The germline CDR1 and CDR2 sequences are KGHSH and LQKENI. This CDR3 region has 13 residues. For the CDR3, the DNA is TGTGCCAGCTCACCAGGAACTAACTATGGCTACACCTTC. As protein: CASSPGTNYGYTF.

The rearrangement links TRBV4-1 to TRBJ2-7; no definite D call. Germline CDR1 MGHRA, CDR2 YSYEKL. The CDR3 covers 14 residues. V was clipped by 5 bases and J by 2 bases, with 13 bases between them. CDR3 in DNA: TGCGCCAGCAGCGTAGTTGAGATGGCCTACGAGCAGTACTTC. Protein sequence: CASSVVEMAYEQYF.

This rearrangement joins TRBV11-3 to TRBJ2-1; D remains ambiguous. V was clipped by 0 bases and J by 8 bases, with 8 bases between them. There are 13 residues in the CDR3. The germline CDR1 and CDR2 sequences are SGHNT and YENEEA. This CDR3 is CASSLDSGDEQFF. CDR3 bases: TGTGCCAGCAGCTTAGATTCTGGCGATGAGCAGTTCTTC. The full variable domain, in which reference TRBV11-3 and TRBJ2-1 provide the parts outside the CDR3, is EAGVVQSPRYKIIEKKQPVAFWCNPISGHNTLYWYLQNLGQGPELLIRYENEEAVDDSQLPKDRFSAERLKGVDSTLKIQPAELGDSAVYLCASSLDSGDEQFFGPGTRLTVL.

This clone was observed a few times. The V and J genes are TRBV5-8 and TRBJ2-6; 9 bases line up with TRBD1. The CDR3 is 15 amino acids. V gave up 4 bases and J gave up 4 bases; unmatched junction bases: 3. Per the germline V gene, CDR1 is SGHTS and CDR2 is YDEGEE. The DNA for the CDR3 is TGTGCCAGCAGCCGGACAGGGGTCGGGGCCAACGTCCTGACTTTC. Translation: CASSRTGVGANVLTF. Supplemented by reference TRBV5-8 and TRBJ2-6, the full variable domain reads EAGVTQSPTHLIKTRGQQATLRCSPISGHTSVYWYQQALGLGLQFLLWYDEGEERNRGNFPPRFSGRQFPNYSSELNVNALELEDSALYLCASSRTGVGANVLTFGAGSRLTVL.

The chain carries TRBV6-5 and TRBJ2-1; 11 bases agree with TRBD2. This CDR3 comprises 16 residues. The junction had 11 bases not matched to a gene; V was cut back by 4 bases and J by 9 bases. Germline CDR1 reads MNHEY; CDR2 reads SVGAGI. CDR3: CASSWSETSGMSEQFF. The DNA of the CDR3 is TGTGCCAGCAGTTGGTCCGAGACTAGCGGGATGAGTGAGCAGTTCTTC.

The genes are TRBV2 and TRBJ2-7, with TRBD2 matching over 12 bases. Trimming removed 5 bases from V and 1 base from J; junction bases left unmatched: 3. This CDR3 has 15 residues. CDR1 and CDR2 from the germline V gene are SNHLY and FYNNEI. CDR3 bases: TGTGCCAGCAGTCTAGCGGGAGGGCCATCCTACGAGCAGTACTTC. Protein: CASSLAGGPSYEQYF.

The J gene is TRBJ2-2, the V gene TRBV19, with D possibly TRBD2 on 6 matching bases. CDR3 length equals 13 residues. V was cut by 6 bases and J by 4 bases, with 9 bases left in between. Germline V lookup: CDR1 LNHDA, CDR2 SQIVND (reference sequence). CDR3 protein: CASRGLATGELFF. The CDR3 nucleotides are TGTGCCAGTAGGGGACTGGCCACCGGGGAGCTGTTTTTT.

This rearrangement joins TRBV6-5 to TRBJ1-5; TRBD1 is a possible D gene (6 bases). The CDR3 totals 15 residues. V lost 1 base to trimming and J lost 4 bases, with 11 bases between them. In germline, CDR1 is MNHEY, CDR2 SVGAGI. CDR3 residues: CASSYLKGGNQPQHF. CDR3 sequence (DNA): TGTGCCAGCAGTTACTTAAAAGGGGGGAATCAGCCCCAGCATTTT.

The chain uses TRBV4-1 and TRBJ2-5; no reliable D call. This CDR3 has 13 amino acids. Germline-derived CDR1 and CDR2 are MGHRA and YSYEKL. Between the trimmed V and J ends, which lost 4 bases and 7 bases, there was a span of 13 bases. CDR3 in amino acids: CASSPPFEVTQYF. The DNA for the CDR3 is TGCGCCAGCAGCCCCCCGTTTGAGGTGACCCAGTACTTC.

The rearrangement joins TRBV10-3 to TRBJ2-3; D unclear. The CDR3 covers 11 residues. Trimming removed 11 bases from V and 1 base from J, with 7 bases in between. The germline gives CDR1 ENHRY, CDR2 SYGVKD. The CDR3 region is CASGGTDTQYF. CDR3 nucleotides: TGTGCCTCGGGCGGCACAGATACGCAGTATTTT.

In this sample, this clone turned up once. The chain links TRBV19 to TRBJ2-5; tentative D call: TRBD1 (6 bases). The CDR3 is 15 amino acids. Trimming pared 2 bases from V and 0 bases from J, leaving 10 bases between. Germline assignment: CDR1 LNHDA and CDR2 SQIVND (reference sequence). The chain's CDR3 is CASSILQGNQETQYF. In DNA form, the CDR3 reads TGTGCCAGTAGTATATTACAGGGAAACCAAGAGACCCAGTACTTC.

The rearrangement links TRBV27 to TRBJ2-7, with TRBD2 matching 8 bases. The CDR3 sequence is 16 residues long. CDR1 and CDR2 from the germline V gene are MNHEY and SMNVEV (reference sequence). Unmatched junction bases numbered 6, after V lost 0 bases and J lost 2 bases. CDR3: CASSLSGAGVAYEQYF. The CDR3, as DNA: TGTGCCAGCAGTTTATCGGGAGCGGGAGTAGCCTACGAGCAGTACTTC.

This chain joins TRBV14 and TRBJ1-4; D is uncertain. CDR1 is SGHDN and CDR2 is FVKESK in the germline V gene. The CDR3 contains 12 residues. V was pared by 1 base and J by 8 bases, with 5 bases between. In DNA form, the CDR3 reads TGTGCCAGCAGCCAAGTTCTGGAAAAACTGTTTTTT. Translated, it gives CASSQVLEKLFF.

The chain has TRBV7-2 and TRBJ1-5, with D unclear. CDR1 SGHTA and CDR2 FQGNSA come from the germline V gene. V lost 1 base and J 2 bases, leaving 9 bases between the germline ends. This CDR3 is built from 15 residues. CDR3 nucleotides: TGTGCCAGCAGCTTAGTTTCGGTTGGCAATCAGCCCCAGCATTTT. It translates to CASSLVSVGNQPQHF.

This clone ranks as medium-sized. V usage is TRBV7-9 and J usage is TRBJ2-7, with 10 bases identical to TRBD2. Looked up from germline, CDR1 is SEHNR and CDR2 is FQNEAQ (reference sequence). Losses at the gene ends were 6 bases for V and 4 bases for J; bases not matched to a gene: 12. The CDR3 is made up of 16 amino acids. The CDR3 spells CASRPSPLAGSYEQYF. CDR3 in DNA: TGTGCCAGCAGACCTTCCCCACTAGCGGGGAGTTACGAGCAGTACTTC.